Listed here is a single T cell receptor beta chain. The antigen is not known. Libraries of TRB cDNA were made by 5' RACE and carried UMIs. TCRdb re-called the 5' RACE reads; every CDR3 protein appears as one record, without DNA. This table holds tens of thousands of distinct CDR3 sequences. These data are taken from a study of CXCR3-negative and CXCR3-positive naive CD8 T cells. Overall study findings and caveats: Naive cells that were CXCR3-positive had more hydrophobic TRB CDR3s (compared with CXCR3-negative naive cells).

The CDR3 runs to 14 residues. From germline, CDR1 is SGHTA and CDR2 FQGNSA. This sequence joins TRBV7-2 and TRBJ2-2; without DNA, the TCRdb call of TRBD1 cannot be checked. This sequence originates from a human donor in good health. Some clones in this sample may be carry-over from other donors' samples. The material sequenced was naive CXCR3+ CD8+ T cells from blood. Subset reported: CD45RO-CCR7+CD27+CD95- naive CD8+ T cells expressing CXCR3 (TNR3+). CDR3 loop: CASSLGGGTWELFF.